What follows are 32 T cell receptor beta chains derived from one specimen sequenced in a study of vaccination effects on CD4 cells after COVID-19. Only in-frame clones appear in the TCRdb table, and some are missing; sequencing was by immunoSEQ multiplex PCR. The sample yields more than 12,000 clones, roughly 80% seen once. Their specific antigens are unknown. Before sequencing took place, the ViraFEST assay used viral peptide pools to expand antigen-specific CD4+ T cells. Culture proceeded for approximately 9 days, and CD4+ T cells were then isolated. It was between March and December 2020 that the person had a SARS-CoV-2 infection confirmed by PCR. The participants, recipients of two vaccine doses, got either BNT162b2 or mRNA-1273. The sequencing used CD4+ T cells from PBMCs cultured with HCoV-NL63 spike peptides, collected after COVID-19 vaccination. The source of these receptors is a human donor who had a prior SARS-CoV-2 infection.

The chain combines TRBV7-9 with TRBJ2-3; 7 bases agree with TRBD1. The V segment lost 2 bases and the J segment 0 bases; nucleotides outside the gene matches: 2. This CDR3 has 15 amino acids. Germline V gives CDR1 SEHNR, CDR2 FQNEAQ (reference sequence). CDR3 in DNA: TGTGCCAGCAGCTTAACGGGACAGAGCACAGATACGCAGTATTTT. Translating it yields CASSLTGQSTDTQYF.

V is TRBV7-9 and J is TRBJ1-4; no clear D gene. Trimming took 1 base from V and 4 from J, leaving 10 bases between them. The CDR3 covers 15 residues. CDR1 and CDR2 (germline): SEHNR, FQNEAQ (reference sequence). The CDR3 spells CASSLGATHNEKLFF. The CDR3 region has the DNA TGTGCCAGCAGCTTAGGGGCAACTCATAATGAAAAACTGTTTTTT. Filled out from reference TRBV7-9 and TRBJ1-4, the complete variable domain reads DTGVSQNPRHKITKRGQNVTFRCDPISEHNRLYWYRQTLGQGPEFLTYFQNEAQLEKSRLLSDRFSAERPKGSFSTLEIQRTEQGDSAMYLCASSLGATHNEKLFFGSGTQLSVL.

V gene TRBV12-5 combines with J gene TRBJ1-4, with D possibly TRBD1 on 5 matching bases. This CDR3 region has 13 residues. Trimming cost V 0 bases and J 10 bases, with 9 bases left between them. Germline-derived CDR1 and CDR2 are LGHNT and FRNRAP. CDR3 in DNA: TGTGCTAGTGGTTTGGTAGACAGCGGAAAACTGTTTTTT. It translates to CASGLVDSGKLFF.

This clone was counted a few times. The CDR3 nucleotides are TGTGCCAGCTCTCGGGCGGCAGACGGCACCATATATTTT. It codes for CASSRAADGTIYF. The J gene is TRBJ1-3, the V gene TRBV18; D gene uncertain. The germline gives CDR1 KGHSH, CDR2 LQKENI. This CDR3 contains 13 residues. Trimming removed 6 bases at V and 9 bases at J, with 15 bases between.

The rearrangement uses TRBV7-2 and TRBJ1-5; no reliable D call. The CDR3 has 12 amino acids. Trimming left V 5 bases short and J 3 bases short, with 5 bases between. Germline assignment: CDR1 SGHTA and CDR2 FQGNSA. The CDR3 loop reads CASSILNQPQHF. CDR3 sequence (DNA): TGTGCCAGCAGCATTCTCAATCAGCCCCAGCATTTT.

This chain uses TRBV11-2 with TRBJ1-6; D remains ambiguous. The CDR3 length is 15 residues. Per the germline V gene, CDR1 is SGHAT and CDR2 is FQNNGV. V lost 5 bases and J lost 8, with 16 bases in between. The CDR3 nucleotides are TGTGCCAGCAGCCCCTACCCGGACGGCGATTCACCCCTCCACTTT. This gives the protein CASSPYPDGDSPLHF.

The chain couples TRBV7-9 to TRBJ1-5, with TRBD1 matching over 9 bases. CDR3 size: 18 residues. CDR1 and CDR2 from the germline V gene are SEHNR and FQNEAQ (reference sequence). The V segment lost 4 bases and the J segment 4 bases; nucleotides outside the gene matches: 14. CDR3 amino acids: CASSSLGTGLGSNQPQHF. For the CDR3, the DNA is TGTGCCAGCAGCTCGCTCGGGACAGGGTTGGGGTCGAATCAGCCCCAGCATTTT.

This chain links TRBV9 with TRBJ2-7; D remains unclear. The V gene lost 3 bases and the J gene lost 4 bases, with 2 bases spanning the gap. This CDR3 contains 10 residues. CDR1 and CDR2 from the germline V gene are SGDLS and YYNGEE. The CDR3 coding sequence is TGTGCCAGCAGCGGTTACGAGCAGTACTTC. Translation: CASSGYEQYF.

The J gene is TRBJ2-1, the V gene TRBV6-6, with D perhaps matching TRBD1 (5 bases). Trimming stripped 2 bases from V and 7 bases from J, with 15 bases between. Germline V CDR1 and CDR2: MNHNY, SVGAGI (reference sequence). The CDR3 consists of 15 residues. The CDR3 DNA is TGTGCCAGCAGTTACCCCAGGGCTTCCGTGAATGAGCAGTTCTTC. The encoded protein is CASSYPRASVNEQFF.

The table lists this clone with a few counts. The J gene is TRBJ2-2, the V gene TRBV15, with TRBD1 as a possible D gene (5 bases). This CDR3 is 17 amino acids long. Trimming pared 0 bases from V and 2 bases from J, leaving 13 bases between. CDR1 and CDR2 from the germline V gene are LNHNV and YYDKDF (reference sequence). CDR3 bases: TGTGCCACCAGCAGAGATTCTCAGGGTCATAACACCGGGGAGCTGTTTTTT. It specifies CATSRDSQGHNTGELFF.

The rearrangement links TRBV10-3 to TRBJ2-6, with D maybe TRBD2 (5 bases). The germline CDR1 and CDR2 sequences are ENHRY and SYGVKD. Deletions cut 6 bases from V and 2 bases from J, with 8 bases between. CDR3 length: 14 amino acids. This chain's CDR3 is CAIRGSPGANVLTF. Written as DNA, the CDR3 is TGTGCCATCAGGGGGAGTCCTGGGGCCAACGTCCTGACTTTC.

In nucleotides, the CDR3 is TGCGCCAGCAGCAAGGGACAGGGGGCCTCCTACGAGCAGTACTTC. This sequence encodes CASSKGQGASYEQYF. The V and J genes are TRBV4-1 and TRBJ2-7; 12 positions agree with TRBD1. CDR3 length: 15 residues. CDR1 MGHRA and CDR2 YSYEKL come from the germline V gene. V lost 5 bases and J lost 0; bases outside the gene matches: 2.

The chain joins TRBV15 to TRBJ1-2, with unresolved D. V lost 0 bases, J lost 2 bases, and 4 bases lay in between. CDR3 size: 13 residues. CDR1 LNHNV and CDR2 YYDKDF come from the germline V gene (reference sequence). In DNA form, the CDR3 reads TGTGCCACCAGCAGAGACCGAAACTATGGCTACACCTTC. Amino acid sequence: CATSRDRNYGYTF.

This chain links TRBV5-1 with TRBJ2-1; no reliable D call. Trimming removed 4 bases at V and 8 bases at J, with 10 bases between. This CDR3 is built from 12 residues. CDR1 is SGHRS, CDR2 YFSETQ, per germline. CDR3 region: CASSLREDEQFF. The DNA for the CDR3 is TGCGCCAGCAGCCTCCGAGAGGATGAGCAGTTCTTC.

This chain links TRBV5-1 with TRBJ2-5; tentative D call: TRBD2 (6 bases). V was shortened by 0 bases and J by 1 base, with 10 bases between the two germline ends. This CDR3 is built from 15 residues. The germline gives CDR1 SGHRS, CDR2 YFSETQ. The CDR3 is CASSLGGAGQETQYF. CDR3 nucleotide sequence: TGCGCCAGCAGCTTGGGCGGGGCGGGCCAAGAGACCCAGTACTTC.

The V and J genes are TRBV14 and TRBJ2-2; possibly TRBD1 or TRBD2 for D (5 bases each). Between the trimmed V and J ends, which lost 1 base and 7 bases, there was a span of 13 bases. The CDR3 sequence is 15 residues long. CDR1 SGHDN and CDR2 FVKESK come from the germline V gene. CDR3 in DNA: TGTGCCAGCAGCCAAGTTGGGGACGCGGGCGGGGAGCTGTTTTTT. Its translation: CASSQVGDAGGELFF.

This chain connects TRBV27 to TRBJ2-3; 7 bases are shared with TRBD1. The V gene's germline CDR1 is MNHEY and CDR2 SMNVEV (reference sequence). V trimming: 7 bases; J trimming: 4 bases; junction bases outside the gene matches: 14. The CDR3 runs 16 residues. CDR3 sequence: CASTLRMQGVADTQYF. The CDR3 DNA reads as TGTGCCAGCACACTGAGGATGCAGGGGGTCGCAGATACGCAGTATTTT.

The V and J genes are TRBV9 and TRBJ2-7, with a weak D call TRBD1 (5 bases). Trimming shortened V by 5 bases and J by 7 bases, and 22 bases separated the two germline ends. The CDR3 extends over 15 amino acids. Germline V CDR1 and CDR2: SGDLS, YYNGEE. CDR3 nucleotide sequence: TGTGCCAGCAGTCCTAATGTGGACACCTTGAATGAGCAGTACTTC. Translating it yields CASSPNVDTLNEQYF.

Only one count was recorded for this clone. The rearrangement joins TRBV6-2 or TRBV6-3 to TRBJ2-7; D is uncertain. V was trimmed by 2 bases and J by 1 base, leaving 6 bases between them. CDR3 length: 13 amino acids. The germline gives CDR1 MNHEY, CDR2 SVGEGT. CDR3 region: CASSYKNSYEQYF. The CDR3 DNA sequence: TGTGCCAGCAGTTACAAGAATTCCTACGAGCAGTACTTC.

This chain joins TRBV19 and TRBJ2-2; perhaps TRBD1 as D (5 bases). CDR3 size: 14 residues. The germline V gene encodes CDR1 LNHDA and CDR2 SQIVND (reference sequence). V lost 4 bases and J 8 bases, leaving 14 bases between the germline ends. The CDR3: CASSTRQFRGELFF. DNA for the CDR3: TGTGCCAGTAGTACTAGACAGTTTCGGGGGGAGCTGTTTTTT. Full variable domain (outside the CDR3, taken from reference TRBV19 and TRBJ2-2): DGGITQSPKYLFRKEGQNVTLSCEQNLNHDAMYWYRQDPGQGLRLIYYSQIVNDFQKGDIAEGYSVSREKKESFPLTVTSAQKNPTAFYLCASSTRQFRGELFFGEGSRLTVL.

The J gene is TRBJ1-2, the V gene TRBV5-6; D remains unclear. The CDR3 spans 14 residues. Germline assignment: CDR1 SGHDT and CDR2 YYEEEE. V was cut by 4 bases and J by 2 bases, with 12 bases left in between. The CDR3 region has the DNA TGTGCCAGCAGCCTCTACAATGGGAACTATGGCTACACCTTC. Its translation is CASSLYNGNYGYTF.

The chain recombines TRBV21-1 with TRBJ2-5; no DNA check was done on the table's D call, TRBD2. TRBV21-1 is recorded as a pseudogene. This CDR3 spans 15 amino acids. CDR3 loop: CASSNESGTQETQYF. CDR3 in DNA: TGTGCCAGCAGCAATGAAAGCGGGACCCAAGAGACCCAGTACTTC.

This chain uses TRBV29-1 with TRBJ1-1, with TRBD1 identical over 9 bases. Trimming took 7 bases from V and 0 from J; bases not matched to a gene: 9. The CDR3 runs to 15 residues. Germline V gene sequence: CDR1 SQVTM, CDR2 ANQGSEA. CDR3 sequence reads: CSAGTGWGMNTEAFF. The CDR3 DNA reads TGCAGCGCCGGGACAGGGTGGGGGATGAACACTGAAGCTTTCTTT.

This clone was counted once. J is TRBJ2-7 and V is TRBV5-5; the D is unclear. CDR3 length equals 15 residues. Germline lookup yields CDR1 SGHKS and CDR2 YYEKEE (reference sequence). The V end lost 4 bases, the J end lost 9 bases, and 23 bases lay between the germline ends. The CDR3 coding sequence is TGTGCCAGCAGCCGTTCACACAGAACGGTACGCGGGCAGTACTTC. Its translation is CASSRSHRTVRGQYF.

The chain joins TRBV7-6 to TRBJ1-4, with unresolved D. Trimming took 1 base from V and 8 from J, leaving 8 bases between them. The CDR3 loop spans 13 amino acids. Germline V lookup: CDR1 SGHVS, CDR2 FNYEAQ. CDR3 in amino acids: CASSLVQGEKLFF. DNA of the CDR3: TGTGCCAGCAGCTTAGTCCAAGGGGAAAAACTGTTTTTT.

This clone occurred once. The rearrangement joins TRBV20-1 to TRBJ2-7; 11 nucleotides align to TRBD2. The germline V gene encodes CDR1 DFQATT and CDR2 SNEGSKA (reference sequence). Trimming took 3 bases from V and 5 from J; bases not matched to a gene: 6. The CDR3 has 14 residues. In nucleotides, the CDR3 is TGCAGTGCTAGTATAGCGGGAGGGCCCGACGAGCAGTACTTC. This gives the protein CSASIAGGPDEQYF.

This clone was detected once. V gene TRBV2 combines with J gene TRBJ2-3; D unresolved. V was pared by 4 bases and J by 0 bases, with 8 bases between. Germline-derived CDR1 and CDR2 are SNHLY and FYNNEI. The CDR3 loop spans 14 amino acids. Here the CDR3 DNA reads TGTGCCAGCAGTGGGACGGAGAGCACAGATACGCAGTATTTT. Its protein product is CASSGTESTDTQYF.

This clone was observed a few times. The rearrangement joins TRBV2 to TRBJ2-2; 9 bases are shared with TRBD1. The germline CDR1 and CDR2 sequences are SNHLY and FYNNEI. The CDR3 runs 15 residues. V lost 2 bases and J lost 5; bases outside the gene matches: 3. For the CDR3, the DNA is TGTGCCAGCAGTGAAATACAGGGGGCGACCGGGGAGCTGTTTTTT. Its translation is CASSEIQGATGELFF. The complete variable domain, with remaining parts taken from reference TRBV2 and TRBJ2-2, reads EPEVTQTPSHQVTQMGQEVILRCVPISNHLYFYWYRQILGQKVEFLVSFYNNEISEKSEIFDDQFSVERPDGSNFTLKIRSTKLEDSAMYFCASSEIQGATGELFFGEGSRLTVL.

This clone was detected only a few times. The chain uses TRBV5-4 and TRBJ2-2; D not resolved. With 6 bases removed from V and 4 bases from J, the gap between germline ends came to 16 bases. The CDR3 consists of 15 residues. Germline lookup yields CDR1 SGHNT and CDR2 YYREEE (reference sequence). CDR3 coding DNA: TGTGCCAGCACCGTATTTGACGGACGCACCGGGGAGCTGTTTTTT. It translates to CASTVFDGRTGELFF.

The CDR3 DNA follows: TGTGCCAGCAGGCCCTGGGACAGGGACAACGAGCAGTACTTC. This sequence encodes CASRPWDRDNEQYF. This chain connects TRBV6-5 to TRBJ2-7; TRBD1 matches at 9 bases. V lost 6 bases to trimming and J lost 5 bases; unmatched junction nucleotides: 8. The V gene's germline CDR1 is MNHEY and CDR2 SVGAGI. This CDR3 comprises 14 residues.

This chain links TRBV11-3 with TRBJ2-5; perhaps TRBD1 as D (5 bases). With 1 base removed from V and 0 bases from J, the gap between germline ends came to 6 bases. This CDR3 has 14 amino acids. Germline-derived CDR1 and CDR2 are SGHNT and YENEEA. DNA for the CDR3: TGTGCCAGCAGCTTAGGGGGCTACCAAGAGACCCAGTACTTC. As protein: CASSLGGYQETQYF.

The rearrangement uses TRBV9 and TRBJ2-5; 10 nucleotides agree with TRBD1. Germline V gene data show CDR1 as SGDLS and CDR2 as YYNGEE. The trim removed 3 bases at V and 4 bases at J, leaving 3 bases unmatched. This CDR3 region has 14 residues. Written as DNA, the CDR3 is TGTGCCAGCAGCGCAGACAGGGGGCTAGAGACCCAGTACTTC. Its protein is CASSADRGLETQYF.